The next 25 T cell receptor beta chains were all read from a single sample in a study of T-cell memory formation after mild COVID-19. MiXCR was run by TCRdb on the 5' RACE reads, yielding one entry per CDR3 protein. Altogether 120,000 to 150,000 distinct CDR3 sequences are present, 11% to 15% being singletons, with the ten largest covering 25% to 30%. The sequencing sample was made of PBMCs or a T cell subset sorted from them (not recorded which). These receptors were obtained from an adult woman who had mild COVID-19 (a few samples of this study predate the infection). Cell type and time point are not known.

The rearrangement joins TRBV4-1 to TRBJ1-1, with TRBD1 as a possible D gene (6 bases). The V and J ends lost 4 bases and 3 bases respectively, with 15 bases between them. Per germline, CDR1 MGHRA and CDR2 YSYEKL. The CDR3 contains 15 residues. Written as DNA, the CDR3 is TGCGCCAGCAGCCCGAGGGGGGTTCAGGACACTGAAGCTTTCTTT. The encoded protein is CASSPRGVQDTEAFF.

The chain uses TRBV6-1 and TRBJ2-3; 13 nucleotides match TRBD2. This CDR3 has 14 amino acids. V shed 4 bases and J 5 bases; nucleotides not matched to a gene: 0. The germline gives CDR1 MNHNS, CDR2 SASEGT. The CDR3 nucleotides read TGTGCCAGCAGTGGACTAGCGGGAGGAGATACGCAGTATTTT. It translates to CASSGLAGGDTQYF.

DNA for the CDR3: TGCGCCAGCAGCCGCCGCAAAGGGGGACTAGCGGACTACGAGCAGTACTTC. Amino acid sequence: CASSRRKGGLADYEQYF. V and J are TRBV4-1 and TRBJ2-7, with 11 bases lining up with TRBD2. This CDR3 is built from 17 residues. Looked up from germline, CDR1 is MGHRA and CDR2 is YSYEKL. V lost 4 bases to trimming and J lost 3 bases; unmatched junction nucleotides: 11.

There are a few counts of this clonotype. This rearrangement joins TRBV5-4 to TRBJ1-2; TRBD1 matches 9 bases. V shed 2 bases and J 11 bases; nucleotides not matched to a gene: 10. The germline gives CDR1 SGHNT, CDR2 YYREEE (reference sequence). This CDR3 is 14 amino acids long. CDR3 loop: CASSLYQGQGVYTF. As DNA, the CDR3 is TGTGCCAGCAGCTTATATCAGGGACAGGGTGTTTACACCTTC.

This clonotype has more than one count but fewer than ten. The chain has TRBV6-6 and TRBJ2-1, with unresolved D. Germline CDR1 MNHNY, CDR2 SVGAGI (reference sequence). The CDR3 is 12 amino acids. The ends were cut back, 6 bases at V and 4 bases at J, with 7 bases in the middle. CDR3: CASSEGYNEQFF. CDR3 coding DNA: TGTGCCAGCAGCGAAGGGTACAATGAGCAGTTCTTC.

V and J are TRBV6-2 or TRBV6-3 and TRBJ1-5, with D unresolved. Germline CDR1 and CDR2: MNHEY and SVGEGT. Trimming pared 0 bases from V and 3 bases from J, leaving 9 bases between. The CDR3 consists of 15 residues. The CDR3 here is CASSYSRLNNQPQHF. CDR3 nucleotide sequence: TGTGCCAGCAGTTACTCCCGACTAAACAATCAGCCCCAGCATTTT.

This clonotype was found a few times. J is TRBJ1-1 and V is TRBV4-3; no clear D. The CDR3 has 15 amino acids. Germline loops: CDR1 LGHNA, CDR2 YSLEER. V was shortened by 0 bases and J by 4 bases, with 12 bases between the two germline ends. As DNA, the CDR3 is TGCGCCAGCAGCCAAGATAGGGTGGTGGGCACTGAAGCTTTCTTT. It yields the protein CASSQDRVVGTEAFF.

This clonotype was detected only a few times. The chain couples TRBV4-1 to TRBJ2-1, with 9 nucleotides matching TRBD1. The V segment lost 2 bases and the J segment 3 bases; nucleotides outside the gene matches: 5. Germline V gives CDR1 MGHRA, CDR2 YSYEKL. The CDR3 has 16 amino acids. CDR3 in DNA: TGCGCCAGCAGCCAACCCGGGACAGGGTTCTACAATGAGCAGTTCTTC. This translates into CASSQPGTGFYNEQFF.

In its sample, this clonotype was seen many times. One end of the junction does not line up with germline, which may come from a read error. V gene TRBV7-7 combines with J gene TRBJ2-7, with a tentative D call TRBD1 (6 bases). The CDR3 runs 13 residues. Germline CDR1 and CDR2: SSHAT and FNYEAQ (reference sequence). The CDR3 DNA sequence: TGTGCTAGCAGCTTCGGACAGTCCTACGAGCAGTACTTC. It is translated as CASSFGQSYEQYF.

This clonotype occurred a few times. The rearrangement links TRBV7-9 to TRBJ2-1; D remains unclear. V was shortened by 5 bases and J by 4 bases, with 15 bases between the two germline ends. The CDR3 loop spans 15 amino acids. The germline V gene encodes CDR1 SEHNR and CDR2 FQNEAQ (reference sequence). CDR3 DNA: TGTGCCAGCAGCCATGCCCCTCCCCCATACAATGAGCAGTTCTTC. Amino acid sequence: CASSHAPPPYNEQFF. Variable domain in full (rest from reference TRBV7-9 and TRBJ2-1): DTGVSQNPRHKITKRGQNVTFRCDPISEHNRLYWYRQTLGQGPEFLTYFQNEAQLEKSRLLSDRFSAERPKGSFSTLEIQRTEQGDSAMYLCASSHAPPPYNEQFFGPGTRLTVL.

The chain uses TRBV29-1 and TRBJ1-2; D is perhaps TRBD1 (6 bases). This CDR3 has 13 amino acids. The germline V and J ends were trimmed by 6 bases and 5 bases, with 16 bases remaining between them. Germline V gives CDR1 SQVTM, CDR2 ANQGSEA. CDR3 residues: CSVMKQGSYGYTF. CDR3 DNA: TGCAGCGTGATGAAGCAGGGGAGTTATGGCTACACCTTC.

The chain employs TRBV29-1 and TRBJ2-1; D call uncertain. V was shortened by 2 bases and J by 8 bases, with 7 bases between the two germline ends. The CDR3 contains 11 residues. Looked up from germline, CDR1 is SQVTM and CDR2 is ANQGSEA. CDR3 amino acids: CSVELSYEQFF. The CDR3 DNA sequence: TGCAGCGTTGAACTTTCGTATGAGCAGTTCTTC.

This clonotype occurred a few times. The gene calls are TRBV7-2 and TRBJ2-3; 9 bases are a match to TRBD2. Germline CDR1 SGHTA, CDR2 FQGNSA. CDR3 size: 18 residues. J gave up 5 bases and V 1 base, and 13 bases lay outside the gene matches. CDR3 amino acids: CASSLVSLAGSRRDTQYF. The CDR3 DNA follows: TGTGCCAGCAGCTTAGTCTCTCTAGCGGGATCGCGGCGAGATACGCAGTATTTT.

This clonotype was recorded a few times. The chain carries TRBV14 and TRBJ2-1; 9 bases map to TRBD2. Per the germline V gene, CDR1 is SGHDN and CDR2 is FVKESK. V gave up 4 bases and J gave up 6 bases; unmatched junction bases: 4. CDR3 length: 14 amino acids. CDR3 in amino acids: CASSLLAGVNEQFF. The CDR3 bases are TGTGCCAGCAGCCTGTTAGCGGGAGTCAATGAGCAGTTCTTC.

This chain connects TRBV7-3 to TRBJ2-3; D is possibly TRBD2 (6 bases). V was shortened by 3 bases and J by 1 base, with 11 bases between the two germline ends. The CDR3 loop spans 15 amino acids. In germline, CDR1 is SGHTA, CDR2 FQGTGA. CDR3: CASSLWGGGTDTQYF. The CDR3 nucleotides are TGTGCCAGCAGCTTGTGGGGCGGGGGCACAGATACGCAGTATTTT.

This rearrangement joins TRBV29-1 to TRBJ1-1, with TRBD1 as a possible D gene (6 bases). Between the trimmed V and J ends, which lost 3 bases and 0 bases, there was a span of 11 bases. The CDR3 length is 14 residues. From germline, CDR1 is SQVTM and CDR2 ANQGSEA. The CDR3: CSVDGGPVNTEAFF. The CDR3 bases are TGCAGCGTTGATGGGGGCCCCGTGAACACTGAAGCTTTCTTT.

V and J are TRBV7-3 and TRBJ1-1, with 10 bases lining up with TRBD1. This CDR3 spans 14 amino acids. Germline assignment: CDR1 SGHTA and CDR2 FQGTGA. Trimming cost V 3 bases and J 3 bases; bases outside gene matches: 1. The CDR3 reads CASSFGQGDTEAFF. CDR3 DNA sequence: TGTGCCAGCAGCTTTGGACAGGGGGACACTGAAGCTTTCTTT.

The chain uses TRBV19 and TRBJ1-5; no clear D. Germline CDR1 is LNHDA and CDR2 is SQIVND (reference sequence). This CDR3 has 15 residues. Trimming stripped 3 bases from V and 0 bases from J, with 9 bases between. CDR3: CASSITDHSNQPQHF. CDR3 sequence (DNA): TGTGCCAGTAGTATTACGGACCATAGCAATCAGCCCCAGCATTTT.

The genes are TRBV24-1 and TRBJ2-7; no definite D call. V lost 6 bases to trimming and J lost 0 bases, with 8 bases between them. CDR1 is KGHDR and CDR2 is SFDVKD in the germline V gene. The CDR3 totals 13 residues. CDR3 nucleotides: TGTGCCACCAGTCGACGCGACTCCTACGAGCAGTACTTC. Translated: CATSRRDSYEQYF.

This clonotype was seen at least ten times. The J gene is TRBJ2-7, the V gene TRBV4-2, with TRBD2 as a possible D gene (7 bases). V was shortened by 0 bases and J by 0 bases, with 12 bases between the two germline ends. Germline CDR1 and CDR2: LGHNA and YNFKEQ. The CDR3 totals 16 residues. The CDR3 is CASSQEGASGSYEQYF. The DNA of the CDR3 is TGTGCCAGCAGCCAAGAGGGGGCTAGCGGCTCCTACGAGCAGTACTTC.

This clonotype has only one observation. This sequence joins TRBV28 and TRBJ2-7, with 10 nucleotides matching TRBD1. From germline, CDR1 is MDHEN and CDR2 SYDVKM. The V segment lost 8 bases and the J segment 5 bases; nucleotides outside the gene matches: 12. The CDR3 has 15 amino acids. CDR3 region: CASSIRDRGSNEQYF. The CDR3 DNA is TGTGCCAGCTCCATCCGGGACAGGGGTTCGAACGAGCAGTACTTC.

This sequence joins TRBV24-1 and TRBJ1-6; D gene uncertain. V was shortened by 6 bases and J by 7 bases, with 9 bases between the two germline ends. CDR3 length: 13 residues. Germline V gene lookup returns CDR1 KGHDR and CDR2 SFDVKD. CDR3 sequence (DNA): TGTGCCACCAGTCTGACTGAGAATTCACCCCTCCACTTT. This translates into CATSLTENSPLHF.

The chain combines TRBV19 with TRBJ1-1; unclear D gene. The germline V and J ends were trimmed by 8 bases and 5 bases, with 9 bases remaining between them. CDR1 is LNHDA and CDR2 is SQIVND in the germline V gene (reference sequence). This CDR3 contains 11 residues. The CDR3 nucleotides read TGTGCCAGTCTGGGTTGGACTGAAGCTTTCTTT. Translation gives CASLGWTEAFF. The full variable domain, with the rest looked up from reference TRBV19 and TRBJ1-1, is DGGITQSPKYLFRKEGQNVTLSCEQNLNHDAMYWYRQDPGQGLRLIYYSQIVNDFQKGDIAEGYSVSREKKESFPLTVTSAQKNPTAFYLCASLGWTEAFFGQGTRLTVV.

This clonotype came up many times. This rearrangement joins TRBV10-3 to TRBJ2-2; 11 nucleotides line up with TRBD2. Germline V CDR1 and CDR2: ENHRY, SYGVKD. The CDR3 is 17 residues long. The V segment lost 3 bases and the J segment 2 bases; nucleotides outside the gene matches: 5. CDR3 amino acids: CAISDPGTSGNTGELFF. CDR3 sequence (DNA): TGTGCCATCAGTGACCCCGGGACTAGCGGCAACACCGGGGAGCTGTTTTTT.

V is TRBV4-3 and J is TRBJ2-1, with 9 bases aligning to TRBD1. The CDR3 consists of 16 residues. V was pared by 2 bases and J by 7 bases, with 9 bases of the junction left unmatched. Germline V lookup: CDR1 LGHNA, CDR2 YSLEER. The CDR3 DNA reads TGCGCCAGCAGCCAATTCCGCGGGACAGGGTTAAATGAGCAGTTCTTC. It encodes CASSQFRGTGLNEQFF.